This entry lists 24 T cell receptor beta chains sequenced from one sample in a study of shared clonotypes between healthy human individuals. Only in-frame clones appear in the TCRdb table, and some are missing; sequencing was by immunoSEQ multiplex PCR. The sample holds about 1.9 million clones, around 95% seen once. It was CD45RO-negative cells, positively selected for CCR7, that made up naive CD8 cells, with terminally differentiated effector memory CD45RA+ cells excluded. The sample taken for sequencing was naive CD8+ T cells from PBMCs. These receptors all come from a man between 18 and 29 years old in good health. Some clones in this sample may be carry-over from other donors' samples.

The CDR3 reads CASSPPDSDWVYYGYTF. The CDR3 DNA follows: TGTGCCAGTAGTCCACCCGACAGCGACTGGGTGTACTATGGCTACACCTTC. The V call is TRBV19, the J call TRBJ1-2, with D possibly TRBD1 on 5 matching bases. Germline V gives CDR1 LNHDA, CDR2 SQIVND (reference sequence). CDR3 length: 17 amino acids. The ends were cut back, 5 bases at V and 3 bases at J, with 22 bases in the middle. The whole variable domain, filled in from reference TRBV19 and TRBJ1-2, reads DGGITQSPKYLFRKEGQNVTLSCEQNLNHDAMYWYRQDPGQGLRLIYYSQIVNDFQKGDIAEGYSVSREKKESFPLTVTSAQKNPTAFYLCASSPPDSDWVYYGYTFGSGTRLTVV.

The chain uses TRBV7-2 and TRBJ2-3; D not certain. The CDR3 extends over 17 amino acids. V shed 2 bases and J shed 0 bases, with 15 bases lying between them. The V gene's germline CDR1 is SGHTA and CDR2 FQGNSA. CDR3 residues: CASSLWVTISSTDTQYF. As DNA, the CDR3 is TGTGCCAGCAGCTTATGGGTCACTATATCTAGCACAGATACGCAGTATTTT. Full variable domain (missing parts from reference TRBV7-2 and TRBJ2-3): GAGVSQSPSNKVTEKGKDVELRCDPISGHTALYWYRQSLGQGLEFLIYFQGNSAPDKSGLPSDRFSAERTGGSVSTLTIQRTQQEDSAVYLCASSLWVTISSTDTQYFGPGTRLTVL.

This rearrangement joins TRBV13 to TRBJ2-4, with 7 positions matching TRBD1. V dropped 5 bases and J dropped 9; count of bases not matched to a gene: 10. This CDR3 is 14 amino acids long. Germline V gene lookup returns CDR1 PRHDT and CDR2 FYEKMQ (reference sequence). CDR3 in DNA: TGTGCCAGCAGCCGTACAGGGGAAGGCGCCATTCAGTACTTC. It specifies CASSRTGEGAIQYF.

This chain connects TRBV5-1 to TRBJ2-7, with TRBD1 as a possible D gene (5 bases). CDR3 length: 16 residues. Germline values: CDR1 SGHRS, CDR2 YFSETQ. V was shortened by 5 bases and J by 1 base, with 19 bases between the two germline ends. In nucleotides, the CDR3 is TGCGCCAGCAGTCCAGTTTGGGGCGCTACTTCCTACGAGCAGTACTTC. Its protein product is CASSPVWGATSYEQYF.

This clone was seen just once. This chain links TRBV7-2 with TRBJ2-7; D gene uncertain. V was clipped by 8 bases and J by 0 bases, with 26 bases between them. The CDR3 length is 18 residues. Germline CDR1 reads SGHTA; CDR2 reads FQGNSA. In DNA form, the CDR3 reads TGTGCCAGCGGTGGAGCCGTCGGCGACAATTGGAGCTCCTACGAGCAGTACTTC. This codes for CASGGAVGDNWSSYEQYF.

The V and J genes are TRBV7-9 and TRBJ2-5; 7 bases are shared with TRBD1. This CDR3 has 16 amino acids. The V gene end was trimmed by 4 bases and the J gene end by 2 bases; junction bases not matched to a gene: 10. Germline V CDR1 and CDR2: SEHNR, FQNEAQ (reference sequence). The CDR3 nucleotides read TGTGCCAGCAGCTCCCCCGGGACAGAACTACAAGAGACCCAGTACTTC. This codes for CASSSPGTELQETQYF.

The chain carries TRBV28 and TRBJ1-2; D possibly corresponds to TRBD1 (6 bases). Germline CDR1 and CDR2: MDHEN and SYDVKM. This CDR3 region has 14 residues. The V end lost 1 base, the J end lost 8 bases, and 14 bases lay between the germline ends. CDR3 sequence reads: CASSLSRGPEGYTF. The CDR3 coding sequence is TGTGCCAGCAGTTTATCCCGGGGGCCAGAAGGCTACACCTTC.

This chain connects TRBV7-9 to TRBJ1-4; D gene unclear. Germline CDR1 SEHNR, CDR2 FQNEAQ (reference sequence). The germline V and J ends were trimmed by 5 bases and 0 bases, with 13 bases remaining between them. This CDR3 has 16 residues. CDR3 nucleotide sequence: TGTGCCAGCAGCCGCCGGGCGGAGGCAACTAATGAAAAACTGTTTTTT. This encodes CASSRRAEATNEKLFF.

This clone was detected once. Germline is not matched at one junction end, which may reflect a read error. The identical CDR3 is also encoded by other nucleotide sequences in the sample. J is TRBJ2-7 and V is TRBV7-9; D is uncertain. Germline CDR1 is SEHNR and CDR2 is FQNEAQ (reference sequence). This CDR3 spans 13 amino acids. CDR3 DNA sequence: TGTGCCAGCAGCCTAAACATACCCTACGAGCAGTACTTT. It translates to CASSLNIPYEQYF.

This chain connects TRBV5-4 to TRBJ1-2; D remains unclear. V was pared by 1 base and J by 1 base, with 11 bases between. Germline V gene sequence: CDR1 SGHNT, CDR2 YYREEE (reference sequence). The CDR3 runs 15 residues. This CDR3 reads CASSLLSGSNYGYTF. In nucleotides, the CDR3 is TGTGCCAGCAGCTTGTTATCGGGGAGTAACTATGGCTACACCTTC. Filled out from reference TRBV5-4 and TRBJ1-2, the complete variable domain reads ETGVTQSPTHLIKTRGQQVTLRCSSQSGHNTVSWYQQALGQGPQFIFQYYREEENGRGNFPPRFSGLQFPNYSSELNVNALELDDSALYLCASSLLSGSNYGYTFGSGTRLTVV.

This sequence joins TRBV7-9 and TRBJ2-7; 8 positions agree with TRBD1. The CDR3 has 16 residues. CDR1 and CDR2 from the germline V gene are SEHNR and FQNEAQ (reference sequence). V lost 2 bases to trimming and J lost 3 bases; unmatched junction nucleotides: 9. CDR3 nucleotides: TGTGCCAGCAGCTTATCAACGGGACAGGCCCGCTACGAGCAGTACTTC. It encodes CASSLSTGQARYEQYF.

This clone appeared a single time. The CDR3 coding sequence is TGTGCCAGCAGGGCCAGCGGGAGCGGCAACGAGCAGTTCTTC. Residues: CASRASGSGNEQFF. The chain recombines TRBV6-1 with TRBJ2-1; 8 bases match TRBD2. Germline V lookup: CDR1 MNHNS, CDR2 SASEGT. Trimming removed 6 bases from V and 10 bases from J; junction bases left unmatched: 11. This CDR3 is 14 amino acids long.

The genes are TRBV28 and TRBJ2-5; 9 nucleotides align to TRBD1. With V trimmed by 6 bases and J by 5 bases, 7 bases remained unmatched. The CDR3 contains 14 residues. Germline V gives CDR1 MDHEN, CDR2 SYDVKM. The CDR3 DNA follows: TGTGCCAGCAGGACCGGGACAGGGAGGGAGACCCAGTACTTC. Translation: CASRTGTGRETQYF.

The chain couples TRBV6-1 to TRBJ2-7; D possibly corresponds to TRBD1 (6 bases). This CDR3 spans 17 amino acids. Trimming took 0 bases from V and 4 from J, leaving 19 bases between them. Germline lookup yields CDR1 MNHNS and CDR2 SASEGT. Here the CDR3 DNA reads TGTGCCAGCAGTGAAGCTATTGTAACAGGGCTCTGGTACGAGCAGTACTTC. Its translation: CASSEAIVTGLWYEQYF.

The genes are TRBV9 and TRBJ2-1; the D is unclear. Trimming took 3 bases from V and 2 from J, leaving 18 bases between them. Looked up from germline, CDR1 is SGDLS and CDR2 is YYNGEE. The CDR3 consists of 17 residues. In DNA form, the CDR3 reads TGTGCCAGCAGCGCCCCCGTGGTAGCCGGTACCTACAATGAGCAGTTCTTC. It codes for CASSAPVVAGTYNEQFF.

The chain carries TRBV7-9 and TRBJ2-5; TRBD2 matches 12 bases. V was pared by 5 bases and J by 5 bases, with 9 bases of the junction left unmatched. CDR1 is SEHNR and CDR2 is FQNEAQ in the germline V gene (reference sequence). The CDR3 sequence is 16 residues long. This CDR3 is CASSPRTSGIGETQYF. CDR3 DNA sequence: TGTGCCAGCAGCCCAAGGACTAGCGGGATAGGGGAGACCCAGTACTTC.

The rearrangement joins TRBV28 to TRBJ2-1; 10 bases fit TRBD2. Germline CDR1 reads MDHEN; CDR2 reads SYDVKM. V trimming: 3 bases; J trimming: 8 bases; junction bases outside the gene matches: 7. The CDR3 length is 15 residues. This CDR3 reads CASSLEREGPDEQFF. CDR3 DNA sequence: TGTGCCAGCAGTTTGGAGCGGGAGGGCCCCGATGAGCAGTTCTTC.

V and J are TRBV5-1 and TRBJ2-1; TRBD2 matches 8 bases. V shed 4 bases, J shed 7 bases, and the junction held 13 bases outside the gene matches. Germline-derived CDR1 and CDR2 are SGHRS and YFSETQ. The CDR3 is made up of 16 amino acids. CDR3 loop: CASSPLRAGVINEQFF. The CDR3 DNA follows: TGCGCCAGCAGCCCCCTACGAGCGGGAGTAATAAATGAGCAGTTCTTC.

This clone was picked up one time. The V gene is TRBV9, the J gene TRBJ1-5, with no clear D. This CDR3 comprises 14 residues. The germline V and J ends were trimmed by 2 bases and 3 bases, with 9 bases remaining between them. The germline CDR1 and CDR2 sequences are SGDLS and YYNGEE. The CDR3 DNA reads as TGTGCCAGCAGCGTTAGTAGGGACAATCAGCCCCAGCATTTT. It is translated as CASSVSRDNQPQHF.

Concerning this clone: The same CDR3 also results from other DNA sequences found in this sample. This rearrangement joins TRBV30 to TRBJ2-5, with 7 bases aligning to TRBD1. The J call may be in error: the DNA end matches TRBJ2-7 better. Germline V CDR1 and CDR2: GTSNPN, SVGIG (reference sequence). The CDR3 is made up of 13 amino acids. CDR3 sequence: CAWSDRVSYEQYF. CDR3 coding DNA: TGTGCCTGGAGCGACAGGGTCTCCTACGAGCAGTACTTC.

The chain carries TRBV7-9 and TRBJ1-2, with 9 bases identical to TRBD1. CDR1 is SEHNR, CDR2 FQNEAQ, per germline (reference sequence). V lost 2 bases to trimming and J lost 7 bases; unmatched junction nucleotides: 5. This CDR3 contains 14 residues. The CDR3 nucleotides are TGTGCCAGCAGCTTAATTGGGACAGGGCCTGGCTACACCTTC. Its translation: CASSLIGTGPGYTF. Variable domain in full (rest from reference TRBV7-9 and TRBJ1-2): DTGVSQNPRHKITKRGQNVTFRCDPISEHNRLYWYRQTLGQGPEFLTYFQNEAQLEKSRLLSDRFSAERPKGSFSTLEIQRTEQGDSAMYLCASSLIGTGPGYTFGSGTRLTVV.

This clone was observed a single time. This specimen includes other DNA sequences encoding the same CDR3. V usage is TRBV7-6 and J usage is TRBJ2-7; D gene uncertain. Trimming stripped 0 bases from V and 0 bases from J, with 3 bases between. CDR3 length: 13 amino acids. The germline V gene has CDR1 SGHVS and CDR2 FNYEAQ. The CDR3 sequence: CASSLADSYEQYF. The DNA of the CDR3 is TGTGCCAGCAGCTTAGCCGACTCCTACGAGCAGTACTTC.

This chain links TRBV6-6 with TRBJ2-7; TRBD2 agrees at 10 bases. Germline CDR1 reads MNHNY; CDR2 reads SVGAGI (reference sequence). This CDR3 has 15 residues. V dropped 2 bases and J dropped 4; count of bases not matched to a gene: 5. The CDR3 region has the DNA TGTGCCAGCAGTTACAGTAAGACTAGCGGGTACGAGCAGTACTTC. Its protein is CASSYSKTSGYEQYF.

The chain uses TRBV27 and TRBJ2-7, with D possibly being TRBD2 (5 bases). Trimming took 5 bases from V and 9 from J, leaving 23 bases between them. Germline V lookup: CDR1 MNHEY, CDR2 SMNVEV (reference sequence). The CDR3 runs 15 residues. The CDR3 reads CASSPYRAEGEVQYF. The DNA for the CDR3 is TGTGCCAGCAGTCCCTACAGAGCCGAGGGTGAGGTGCAGTACTTC.